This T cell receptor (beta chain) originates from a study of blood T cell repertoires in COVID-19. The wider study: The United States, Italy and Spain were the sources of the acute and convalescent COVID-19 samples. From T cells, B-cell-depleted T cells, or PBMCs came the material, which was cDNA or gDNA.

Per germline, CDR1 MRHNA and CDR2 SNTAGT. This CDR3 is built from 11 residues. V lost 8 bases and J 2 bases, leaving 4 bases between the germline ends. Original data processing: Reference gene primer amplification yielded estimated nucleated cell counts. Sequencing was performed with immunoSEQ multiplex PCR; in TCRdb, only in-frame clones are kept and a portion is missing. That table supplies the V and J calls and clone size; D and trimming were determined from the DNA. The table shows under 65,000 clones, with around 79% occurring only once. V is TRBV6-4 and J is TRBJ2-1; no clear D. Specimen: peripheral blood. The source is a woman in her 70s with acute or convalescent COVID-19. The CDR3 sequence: CASPAYNEQFF. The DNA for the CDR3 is TGTGCCAGCCCGGCCTACAATGAGCAGTTCTTC.